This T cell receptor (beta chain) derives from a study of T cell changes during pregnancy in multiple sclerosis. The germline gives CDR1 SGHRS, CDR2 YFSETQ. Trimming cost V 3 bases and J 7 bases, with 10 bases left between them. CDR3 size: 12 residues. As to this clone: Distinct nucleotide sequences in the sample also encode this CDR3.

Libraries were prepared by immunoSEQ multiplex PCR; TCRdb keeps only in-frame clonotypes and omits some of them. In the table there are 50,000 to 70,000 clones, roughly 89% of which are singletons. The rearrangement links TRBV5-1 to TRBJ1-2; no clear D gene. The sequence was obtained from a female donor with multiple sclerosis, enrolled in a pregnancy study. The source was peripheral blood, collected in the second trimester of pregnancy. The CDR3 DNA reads TGCGCCAGCAGCTCAACCGCGGGTGGCTACACCTTC. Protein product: CASSSTAGGYTF.